A single T cell receptor (beta chain) is shown here with its context. No antigen is known for it. Researchers took RNA transcripts and amplified the TCR beta CDR3 regions from them. An initial round of RT-PCR targeting the TCR CDR3 relied on the HTBI primer set. TCRdb passed the multiplex PCR reads through MiXCR, listing each CDR3 protein once. The sample lists some 350,000 distinct CDR3 sequences, 13% to 15% seen once, with 15% to 20% in the top ten. These data are taken from a study of T cells in Graves' hyperthyroidism and ophthalmopathy. The CDR3 totals 17 residues. V was clipped by 1 base and J by 10 bases; unmatched bases: 15. The germline gives CDR1 LNHDA, CDR2 SQIVND (reference sequence). Study-level findings and limits: Stable hyperthyroidism and ophthalmopathy were separated using 13 V-J signatures. Most thyroid clonotypes expanded above 0.001 appeared in blood too.

This sample holds PBMCs from around 9.9 ml fresh peripheral blood. The chain couples TRBV19 to TRBJ2-1; 8 nucleotides align to TRBD2. The TCR was taken from a woman aged 60-70 years with Graves' ophthalmopathy. Sequencing was carried out using blood. The CDR3 nucleotides read TGTGCCAGTAGTATAGTTGGAGGCGGGAGGCTACGTTACGAGCAGTTCTTC. Translating gives CASSIVGGGRLRYEQFF.